This T cell receptor beta chain was sequenced during a study of OX40 agonist ivuxolimab in advanced cancers. Whole-study results and caveats: Antigen targets of the expanded peripheral T cells went undetermined.

V was clipped by 4 bases and J by 2 bases; unmatched bases: 11. The CDR3 length is 19 residues. Germline V gene lookup returns CDR1 PRHDT and CDR2 FYEKMQ (reference sequence). On this clone: Antigen unknown.

The data were produced by immunoSEQ multiplex PCR, yet TCRdb's version contains in-frame clones alone and is incomplete. Here the sample spans about 68,000 clones, 75% to 95% being singletons. This clonotype originated in an adult with an advanced solid tumor such as melanoma, head and neck, liver or kidney cancer. This chain connects TRBV13 to TRBJ2-6, with TRBD1 matching over 10 bases. Sample: CD4+ or CD8+ T cells sorted from blood, taken in a trial of the OX40 agonist ivuxolimab. As DNA, the CDR3 is TGTGCCAGCAGCTGCGAAAAGGGGACAGGGGAGACTGGGGCCAACGTCCTGACTTTC. Translated: CASSCEKGTGETGANVLTF.